This TCR beta chain was identified during a study of a mutant IDH1 vaccine in newly diagnosed glioma. A remark on this clone: The target antigen is unknown.

This table comes from immunoSEQ multiplex PCR, and its TCRdb copy is limited to in-frame clones, with some not included. The sample holds about 33,000 clones, 88% seen once. Time point meaning: week 23, last vaccination. All doses held 300 ug of mutant IDH1 20-mer peptide, with topical imiquimod. The ends were cut back, 4 bases at V and 0 bases at J, with 9 bases in the middle. Germline V gene lookup returns CDR1 MGHDK and CDR2 SYGVNS. This CDR3 is 14 amino acids long. The input for sequencing was PBMCs, taken from a glioma patient whose treatment included an IDH1 peptide vaccine. This sequence joins TRBV25-1 and TRBJ1-1; the D gene is possibly TRBD1 (6 bases). This receptor was identified in a man between 35 and 55 years old with glioma. The CDR3 sequence: CASSVTGMNTEAFF. CDR3 bases: TGTGCCAGCAGTGTCACAGGGATGAACACTGAAGCTTTCTTT.